Shown below are 2 T cell receptor beta chains from a single sample sequenced in a study of shared clonotypes between healthy human individuals. Measured with immunoSEQ multiplex PCR; TCRdb has only the in-frame clones, and not every one. This sample yields about 2 million clones, of which about 95% are seen a single time; more than 0.95% belongs to the top ten. Naive CD8 isolation took CD45RO-negative cells positively selected for CCR7 and excluded terminally differentiated effector memory CD45RA+ cells. The sample taken for sequencing was naive CD8+ T cells sorted from blood. These receptors were taken from a man in his late teens or twenties in good health.

The J gene is TRBJ1-2, the V gene TRBV27, with a weak D call TRBD1 (6 bases). CDR3 length: 15 amino acids. Germline V gene data show CDR1 as MNHEY and CDR2 as SMNVEV (reference sequence). V gave up 5 bases and J gave up 4 bases, with 17 bases separating them. This chain's CDR3 is CASSPQGTAGYGYTF. The CDR3 DNA reads as TGTGCCAGCAGTCCCCAGGGGACTGCGGGCTATGGCTACACCTTC.

The J gene is TRBJ2-7, the V gene TRBV4-3, with 14 bases that match TRBD2. This CDR3 comprises 14 residues. The V and J ends lost 5 bases and 11 bases, in that order; junction bases with no gene match: 8. The germline V gene encodes CDR1 LGHNA and CDR2 YSLEER. The CDR3 coding sequence is TGCGCCAGCAGCTACGGGACTAGCGGGGGTGGGGAGTACTTC. Protein sequence: CASSYGTSGGGEYF.